This is a list of T cell receptor beta chains from one sample in a study of human T cells and chemical hapten exposure. One entry per CDR3 protein, called by TCRdb with MiXCR from the 5' RACE reads. In the table there are fewer than 150,000 distinct CDR3 sequences, roughly 19% of which are singletons. Receptors originate from a human donor in good health. The CDR3 runs from the conserved cysteine through the conserved F or W. D genes are given only for firm matches. Rows give clone size only sometimes, using once, few, many, or a class for an expanded clone.

V gene,clone size,J gene,D gene,CDR3 protein,CDR3 DNA
TRBV7-2,many,TRBJ1-4,TRBD1,CASSFTSTGGNEKLFF,TGTGCCAGCAGCTTTACCTCGACAGGGGGTAATGAAAAACTGTTTTTT
TRBV6-5,-,TRBJ1-2,-,CASSYSRGDWRYGYTF,TGTGCCAGCAGTTACTCGAGAGGGGATTGGCGCTATGGCTACACCTTC
TRBV24-1,-,TRBJ2-3,TRBD2,CATSLAGTDTQYF,TGTGCCACGTCCCTAGCGGGCACAGATACGCAGTATTTT
TRBV29-1,many,TRBJ1-4,-,CSVLGGSEKLFF,TGCAGCGTTTTGGGGGGGAGTGAAAAACTGTTTTTT
TRBV2,-,TRBJ1-2,-,CASPSQRGGGYTF,TGTGCCAGCCCGAGTCAGAGGGGTGGTGGCTACACCTTC
TRBV4-2,-,TRBJ2-7,-,CASSQDSGGEYSYEQYF,TGTGCCAGCAGCCAAGATAGTGGAGGTGAATATTCCTACGAGCAGTACTTC
TRBV6-5,-,TRBJ2-6,-,CASTLGGGNSGANVLTF,TGTGCCAGCACCCTAGGGGGGGGGAACTCTGGGGCCAACGTCCTGACTTTC
TRBV4-1,few,TRBJ2-1,TRBD2,CASSQVPGTSGVLDEQFF,TGCGCCAGCAGCCAGGTCCCTGGGACTAGCGGGGTGTTGGATGAGCAGTTCTTC
TRBV12-3/TRBV12-4,-,TRBJ1-5,TRBD1,CASSLTGGRTNQPQHF,TGTGCCAGCAGTTTGACAGGGGGGCGCACCAATCAGCCCCAGCATTTT
TRBV7-8,few,TRBJ1-1,-,CASTRLMNTEAFF,TGTGCCAGCACCCGACTTATGAACACTGAAGCTTTCTTT
TRBV7-2,-,TRBJ2-4,TRBD2,CASSPPGGVKAKNIQYF,TGTGCCAGCAGCCCCCCCGGGGGGGTCAAGGCCAAAAACATTCAGTACTTC
TRBV7-6,-,TRBJ1-1,-,CASSFMNTEAFF,TGTGCCAGCAGCTTTATGAACACTGAAGCTTTCTTT
TRBV6-1,-,TRBJ1-3,TRBD1,CASSTGAGNTIYF,TGTGCCAGCAGCACAGGGGCTGGAAACACCATATATTTT
TRBV7-9,few,TRBJ2-1,-,CASSFQGSSYNEQFF,TGTGCCAGCAGCTTCCAGGGCAGCTCCTACAATGAGCAGTTCTTC
TRBV6-2/TRBV6-3,few,TRBJ1-4,-,CASSLRLNEKLFF,TGTGCCAGCAGTCTACGGCTTAATGAAAAACTGTTTTTT
TRBV30,-,TRBJ2-7,-,CAWSVGTDNSYEQYF,TGTGCCTGGAGTGTAGGCACTGACAACTCCTACGAGCAGTACTTC
TRBV28,-,TRBJ2-7,-,CASSPLNRDPYEQYF,TGTGCCAGCAGTCCGCTGAACAGGGACCCCTACGAGCAGTACTTC